Each of the 26 T cell receptor beta chains below was sequenced from the same sample in a study of blood T cell repertoires in COVID-19. The repertoire was sequenced with immunoSEQ multiplex PCR; TCRdb's copy has only in-frame clones and lacks some. Of about 140,000 clones in the sample, 65% to 85% were seen once. The sequencing input was peripheral blood. These receptor sequences come from a man in his fifties with active or convalescent COVID-19.

This clone appeared once. The rearrangement uses TRBV9 and TRBJ2-3; D is perhaps TRBD1 (6 bases). V was shortened by 0 bases and J by 5 bases, with 13 bases between the two germline ends. CDR1 and CDR2 (germline): SGDLS, YYNGEE. The CDR3 loop spans 15 amino acids. CDR3 sequence reads: CASSVGGTLVDTQYF. Written as DNA, the CDR3 is TGTGCCAGCAGCGTAGGAGGGACACTAGTAGATACGCAGTATTTT.

The table lists this clone with a count of one. The V and J genes are TRBV6-5 and TRBJ1-4, with 10 bases matching TRBD1. Trimming at V came to 4 bases and at J to 7 bases, leaving 9 bases not matched to a gene. Germline V gene data show CDR1 as MNHEY and CDR2 as SVGAGI. This CDR3 region has 16 residues. The CDR3 coding sequence is TGTGCCAGCAGTTGGACAGGGGGGGTACAGGCTGAAAAACTGTTTTTT. It is translated as CASSWTGGVQAEKLFF.

The chain carries TRBV10-1 and TRBJ2-5; tentatively, D is TRBD2 (5 bases). The CDR3 length is 15 residues. CDR1 is WNHNN and CDR2 is SYGVQD in the germline V gene (reference sequence). Trimming left V 2 bases short and J 3 bases short, with 13 bases between. The CDR3 loop reads CASSETGDGKETQYF. The CDR3 bases are TGCGCCAGCAGTGAGACCGGCGACGGGAAAGAGACCCAGTACTTC.

J is TRBJ2-1 and V is TRBV24-1, with 8 bases fitting TRBD1. After removal of 5 bases from V and 8 bases from J, the junction contained 13 bases not matched to a gene. The germline gives CDR1 KGHDR, CDR2 SFDVKD. The CDR3 sequence is 16 residues long. The CDR3 bases are TGTGCCACCAGTGCCTCGACAGGGGAAAAATTCGATGAGCAGTTCTTC. It specifies CATSASTGEKFDEQFF.

CDR3 sequence (DNA): TGTGCCAGCAGCCGCTTCGGACAAGTTGAACTGTTTTTT. This sequence encodes CASSRFGQVELFF. J is TRBJ1-4 and V is TRBV14; D might be TRBD1 (5 bases). CDR3 length equals 13 residues. Deletions cut 4 bases from V and 12 bases from J, with 15 bases between. The germline V gene has CDR1 SGHDN and CDR2 FVKESK. Full variable domain (outside the CDR3, taken from reference TRBV14 and TRBJ1-4): EAGVTQFPSHSVIEKGQTVTLRCDPISGHDNLYWYRRVMGKEIKFLLHFVKESKQDESGMPNNRFLAERTGGTYSTLKVQPAELEDSGVYFCASSRFGQVELFFGSGTQLSVL.

This clone is a singleton in its sample. This rearrangement joins TRBV7-8 to TRBJ2-1, with D possibly TRBD1 on 6 matching bases. The V and J ends lost 5 bases and 3 bases respectively, with 14 bases between them. The germline gives CDR1 SGHVS, CDR2 FQNEAQ. The CDR3 covers 15 residues. CDR3 residues: CASSEQGLFYNEQFF. CDR3 sequence (DNA): TGTGCCAGCAGCGAACAGGGCTTGTTCTACAATGAGCAGTTCTTC. Based on the CDR3 plus reference TRBV7-8 and TRBJ2-1, the full variable domain is GAGVSQSPRYKVAKRGQDVALRCDPISGHVSLFWYQQALGQGPEFLTYFQNEAQLDKSGLPSDRFFAERPEGSVSTLKIQRTQQEDSAVYLCASSEQGLFYNEQFFGPGTRLTVL.

The V and J genes are TRBV28 and TRBJ2-7, with D possibly TRBD2 on 6 matching bases. Trimming left V 2 bases short and J 0 bases short, with 17 bases between. Germline loops: CDR1 MDHEN, CDR2 SYDVKM. The CDR3 is made up of 17 amino acids. The CDR3 DNA reads as TGTGCCAGCAGTTTAATTTTAGGGACTGTTAGCTCCTACGAGCAGTACTTC. This encodes CASSLILGTVSSYEQYF.

V and J are TRBV7-8 and TRBJ2-7, with D possibly matching TRBD2 (5 bases). Germline lookup yields CDR1 SGHVS and CDR2 FQNEAQ. This CDR3 is built from 16 residues. The V end was cut by 5 bases, the J end by 3 bases, with 20 bases between. The CDR3 sequence: CASSPLAGGNHYEQYF. The CDR3 DNA reads TGTGCCAGCAGCCCCCTAGCTGGTGGGAACCACTACGAGCAGTACTTC.

V is TRBV4-2 and J is TRBJ2-5; 9 bases align to TRBD2. V lost 3 bases and J lost 4; bases outside the gene matches: 18. The germline V gene has CDR1 LGHNA and CDR2 YNFKEQ. The CDR3 consists of 19 residues. This CDR3 reads CASSQPEGPAGGSPETQYF. Written as DNA, the CDR3 is TGTGCCAGCAGCCAGCCCGAGGGCCCAGCGGGAGGCTCCCCAGAGACCCAGTACTTC.

The chain links TRBV7-2 to TRBJ2-7; 12 bases fit TRBD2. Germline V gene lookup returns CDR1 SGHTA and CDR2 FQGNSA. CDR3 length equals 17 residues. V was clipped by 3 bases and J by 4 bases; unmatched bases: 10. The CDR3 DNA sequence: TGTGCCAGCAGCTTCTTACTAGCGGGAGGTACCGTATACGAGCAGTACTTC. Translated: CASSFLLAGGTVYEQYF.

The chain has TRBV5-4 and TRBJ2-7, with a weak D call TRBD2 (7 bases). Germline loops: CDR1 SGHNT, CDR2 YYREEE (reference sequence). The CDR3 consists of 16 residues. Trimming left V 4 bases short and J 3 bases short, with 20 bases between. Written as DNA, the CDR3 is TGTGCCAGCAGCGCCGGAGGCCCCGGGGGGCGCTACGAGCAGTACTTC. Amino acids: CASSAGGPGGRYEQYF.

This chain connects TRBV6-6 to TRBJ1-1; 7 positions agree with TRBD1. Germline assignment: CDR1 MNHNY and CDR2 SVGAGI (reference sequence). J gave up 2 bases and V 2 bases, and 8 bases lay outside the gene matches. The CDR3 contains 16 residues. CDR3 in amino acids: CASSYQRQGINTEAFF. CDR3 sequence (DNA): TGTGCCAGCAGTTACCAGCGACAGGGAATAAACACTGAAGCTTTCTTT.

This clone was seen more than once but under ten times. The rearrangement joins TRBV7-3 to TRBJ1-6; 7 bases fit TRBD1. V shed 2 bases and J 9 bases; nucleotides not matched to a gene: 10. The CDR3 runs 16 residues. The V gene's germline CDR1 is SGHTA and CDR2 FQGTGA. The CDR3 loop reads CASSLYGGQSASPLHF. The CDR3, as DNA: TGTGCCAGCAGCTTATATGGGGGACAGTCGGCTTCACCCCTCCACTTT. The whole variable domain, filled in from reference TRBV7-3 and TRBJ1-6, reads GAGVSQTPSNKVTEKGKYVELRCDPISGHTALYWYRQSLGQGPEFLIYFQGTGAADDSGLPNDRFFAVRPEGSVSTLKIQRTERGDSAVYLCASSLYGGQSASPLHFGNGTRLTVT.

The chain joins TRBV19 to TRBJ2-7; possibly TRBD2 for D (5 bases). From germline, CDR1 is LNHDA and CDR2 SQIVND (reference sequence). The CDR3 totals 13 residues. Trimming stripped 7 bases from V and 5 bases from J, with 15 bases between. The CDR3 region is CASTRTPGDEQYF. As DNA, the CDR3 is TGTGCCAGTACGAGGACCCCCGGGGACGAGCAGTACTTC.

This clone showed up just a few times. The V gene is TRBV19, the J gene TRBJ2-2; D may be TRBD1 (5 bases). Trimming removed 8 bases from V and 3 bases from J, with 22 bases in between. There are 17 residues in the CDR3. Germline V gene lookup returns CDR1 LNHDA and CDR2 SQIVND (reference sequence). The CDR3 DNA is TGTGCCAGTCGCCACCGGACAATCTTCGCGGACACCGGGGAGCTGTTTTTT. This sequence encodes CASRHRTIFADTGELFF.

The V gene is TRBV6-6, the J gene TRBJ2-1, with 7 nucleotides matching TRBD1. V shed 6 bases, J shed 7 bases, and the junction held 9 bases outside the gene matches. CDR1 and CDR2 (germline): MNHNY, SVGAGI (reference sequence). This CDR3 comprises 14 residues. The DNA of the CDR3 is TGTGCCAGCAGCCCCGGACAGGTTTTGAATGAGCAGTTCTTC. It translates to CASSPGQVLNEQFF.

The table lists this clone with a count of one. Other DNA sequences in this sample translate to the same CDR3. V and J are TRBV5-1 and TRBJ1-5; maybe TRBD1 (6 bases). The V gene lost 0 bases and the J gene lost 1 base, with 11 bases spanning the gap. This CDR3 is built from 16 residues. Germline-derived CDR1 and CDR2 are SGHRS and YFSETQ. In DNA form, the CDR3 reads TGCGCCAGCAGCTTGGTTGGGGGGGCGAGCAATCAGCCCCAGCATTTT. Translated: CASSLVGGASNQPQHF.

This sequence joins TRBV27 and TRBJ1-6, with 7 bases that match TRBD1. This CDR3 region has 15 residues. V gave up 7 bases and J gave up 8 bases; unmatched junction bases: 11. Germline V gene lookup returns CDR1 MNHEY and CDR2 SMNVEV (reference sequence). The CDR3 sequence: CASMEGAYLHSPLHF. In DNA form, the CDR3 reads TGTGCCAGCATGGAGGGGGCTTATCTCCATTCACCCCTCCACTTT.

The V and J genes are TRBV27 and TRBJ1-2; TRBD1 might be the D (6 bases). Trimming pared 6 bases from V and 2 bases from J, leaving 10 bases between. Germline assignment: CDR1 MNHEY and CDR2 SMNVEV (reference sequence). The CDR3 is 13 residues long. CDR3: CASSPQGNYGYTF. CDR3 bases: TGTGCCAGCAGCCCACAGGGAAACTATGGCTACACCTTC.

This rearrangement joins TRBV9 to TRBJ1-4, with 11 positions matching TRBD1. CDR1 and CDR2 (germline): SGDLS, YYNGEE. This CDR3 has 18 residues. The junction had 8 bases not matched to a gene; V was cut back by 3 bases and J by 1 base. This CDR3 is CASSGHTGTGGTNEKLFF. The CDR3 nucleotides are TGTGCCAGCAGCGGACACACCGGGACAGGGGGAACTAATGAAAAACTGTTTTTT.

V is TRBV27 and J is TRBJ1-5, with D perhaps TRBD1 (6 bases). Germline CDR1 reads MNHEY; CDR2 reads SMNVEV (reference sequence). The CDR3 spans 15 residues. V was trimmed by 4 bases and J by 7 bases, leaving 17 bases between them. CDR3: CASSSDIQGGQPQHF. The CDR3 bases are TGTGCCAGCAGTTCCGATATACAGGGAGGGCAGCCCCAGCATTTT.

This chain links TRBV2 with TRBJ1-1; D is unclear. V lost 7 bases and J lost 4, with 19 bases in between. The CDR3 runs 15 residues. The germline V gene encodes CDR1 SNHLY and CDR2 FYNNEI. DNA of the CDR3: TGTGCCAGCATCGCGGGGATATCCCCTCCCACTGAAGCTTTCTTT. Protein: CASIAGISPPTEAFF.

V is TRBV6-2 or TRBV6-3 and J is TRBJ1-5, with D hard to call. Trimming cost V 2 bases and J 3 bases, with 20 bases left between them. Germline loops: CDR1 MNHEY, CDR2 SVGEGT. The CDR3 runs 18 residues. The CDR3 sequence is CASSYGLQEPHPNQPQHF. CDR3 bases: TGTGCCAGCAGTTACGGGTTGCAGGAACCACACCCCAATCAGCCCCAGCATTTT.

The V gene is TRBV4-1, the J gene TRBJ1-5, with 9 positions matching TRBD1. This CDR3 is built from 15 residues. Germline lookup yields CDR1 MGHRA and CDR2 YSYEKL. V lost 0 bases, J lost 6 bases, and 3 bases stayed unmatched. CDR3 amino acids: CASSQETGGGQPQHF. In nucleotides, the CDR3 is TGCGCCAGCAGCCAAGAAACAGGGGGCGGTCAGCCCCAGCATTTT.

For the CDR3, the DNA is TGTGCCAGTATCCTATCGGGACAGGGATACAATGAGCAGTTCTTC. Translating gives CASILSGQGYNEQFF. This chain connects TRBV19 to TRBJ2-1, with 9 bases identical to TRBD1. Germline CDR1 LNHDA, CDR2 SQIVND (reference sequence). V was pared by 7 bases and J by 4 bases, with 8 bases of the junction left unmatched. The CDR3 runs 15 residues.

Here the CDR3 reads CASSFSGSSYNEQFF. CDR3 DNA sequence: TGCGCCAGCAGCTTTAGCGGGAGTTCCTACAATGAGCAGTTCTTC. The rearrangement links TRBV5-1 to TRBJ2-1; 9 bases match TRBD2. From germline, CDR1 is SGHRS and CDR2 YFSETQ. The CDR3 runs to 15 residues. V dropped 2 bases and J dropped 1; count of bases not matched to a gene: 1.